One sample yielded the 21 T cell receptor beta chains listed below, sequenced in a study of shared clonotypes between healthy human individuals. The assay was immunoSEQ multiplex PCR, and TCRdb's table has in-frame clones only and misses some. This sample has approximately 2.4 million clones, with approximately 94% found just once. Sequencing input: naive CD4+ T cells sorted from blood. Subset specified: CD45RA+ positively selected. The source of these receptors is a man between 18 and 29 years old in good health.

The chain employs TRBV6-5 and TRBJ1-5, with D tentatively TRBD1 (5 bases). This CDR3 contains 13 residues. The V gene lost 5 bases and the J gene lost 7 bases, with 12 bases spanning the gap. CDR1 and CDR2 (germline): MNHEY, SVGAGI. CDR3 DNA: TGTGCCAGCAGTCCCTCCAGGGACCAGCCCCAGCATTTT. It is translated as CASSPSRDQPQHF.

The chain has TRBV7-2 and TRBJ2-1, with 7 bases identical to TRBD2. The CDR3 has 16 amino acids. V lost 4 bases and J lost 4; bases outside the gene matches: 10. Germline CDR1 reads SGHTA; CDR2 reads FQGNSA. The CDR3 loop is CASSSQASGGYNEQFF. CDR3 DNA: TGTGCCAGCAGCTCTCAGGCTAGCGGAGGGTACAATGAGCAGTTCTTC.

Concerning this clone: One end of the junction is discordant with germline, which a read error may explain. The J gene is TRBJ2-5, the V gene TRBV7-7, with D perhaps TRBD1 or TRBD2 (5 bases each). Germline V gene data show CDR1 as SSHAT and CDR2 as FNYEAQ (reference sequence). There are 13 residues in the CDR3. CDR3 amino acids: CASSSGRRETQYF. The CDR3 nucleotides are TGTGCTAGCAGCTCGGGACGGCGAGAGACCCAGTACTTC.

The genes are TRBV19 and TRBJ2-7; TRBD1 aligns across 10 bases. Per the germline V gene, CDR1 is LNHDA and CDR2 is SQIVND (reference sequence). The CDR3 length is 15 residues. The trim removed 9 bases at V and 0 bases at J, leaving 8 bases unmatched. The CDR3 sequence is CASRRTGGGSYEQYF. The DNA for the CDR3 is TGTGCCAGCAGAAGGACAGGGGGAGGCTCCTACGAGCAGTACTTC.

The chain employs TRBV10-3 and TRBJ2-3, with D possibly being TRBD2 (6 bases). CDR1 and CDR2 (germline): ENHRY, SYGVKD. The V end lost 3 bases, the J end lost 4 bases, and 11 bases lay between the germline ends. This CDR3 has 14 residues. The CDR3 protein is CAISEGLNADTQYF. The CDR3 bases are TGTGCCATCAGTGAAGGACTAAACGCAGATACGCAGTATTTT.

This clone was found once. V usage is TRBV30 and J usage is TRBJ2-7, with D possibly TRBD2 on 6 matching bases. The V end was cut by 3 bases, the J end by 5 bases, with 14 bases between. Germline loops: CDR1 GTSNPN, CDR2 SVGIG (reference sequence). The CDR3 runs to 13 residues. For the CDR3, the DNA is TGTGCCTGGAGCGGGAGTCTCTTCCACGAGCAGTACTTC. This translates into CAWSGSLFHEQYF.

The chain couples TRBV5-1 to TRBJ2-3, with D possibly being TRBD1 (6 bases). Germline lookup yields CDR1 SGHRS and CDR2 YFSETQ. Trimming took off 0 bases at V and 4 bases at J, with 9 bases between the two ends. There are 14 residues in the CDR3. The CDR3 nucleotides are TGCGCCAGCAGCTTGGCCAGGGGAGCAGATACGCAGTATTTT. Its protein product is CASSLARGADTQYF.

The chain couples TRBV5-1 to TRBJ2-5; D ambiguous. Germline V lookup: CDR1 SGHRS, CDR2 YFSETQ. This CDR3 is 12 amino acids long. V was trimmed by 4 bases and J by 5 bases, leaving 9 bases between them. The CDR3 protein is CASSDSHETQYF. Written as DNA, the CDR3 is TGCGCCAGCAGCGATTCTCACGAGACCCAGTACTTC.

V and J are TRBV11-2 and TRBJ2-7; the D gene is possibly TRBD2 (5 bases). The CDR3 has 16 amino acids. Germline-derived CDR1 and CDR2 are SGHAT and FQNNGV. Trimming left V 0 bases short and J 0 bases short, with 12 bases between. This CDR3 reads CASSLDRVSASYEQYF. CDR3 coding DNA: TGTGCCAGCAGCTTAGATCGGGTTAGCGCCTCCTACGAGCAGTACTTC.

V gene TRBV25-1 combines with J gene TRBJ2-5; D remains unclear. Matching the DNA end better, TRBJ2-7 makes the J call doubtful. Germline loops: CDR1 MGHDK, CDR2 SYGVNS. The CDR3 loop spans 14 amino acids. CDR3 loop: CASSFSNPPYEQYF. CDR3 DNA sequence: TGTGCCAGCAGTTTTTCGAACCCCCCCTACGAGCAGTACTTC.

This clone appeared a few times. The sample contains more than one DNA sequence encoding this CDR3. This sequence joins TRBV20-1 and TRBJ2-3; D is unclear. The CDR3 totals 11 residues. Germline CDR1 is DFQATT and CDR2 is SNEGSKA (reference sequence). The V and J ends lost 1 base and 5 bases respectively, with 4 bases between them. The CDR3 spells CSARVGDTQYF. CDR3 bases: TGCAGTGCTAGAGTCGGAGATACGCAGTATTTT.

The gene calls are TRBV6-5 and TRBJ2-1; no firm D call. Germline V gene data show CDR1 as MNHEY and CDR2 as SVGAGI. With 6 bases removed from V and 8 bases from J, the gap between germline ends came to 11 bases. This CDR3 comprises 12 residues. This chain's CDR3 is CASSRSADEQFF. CDR3 in DNA: TGTGCCAGCAGCCGAAGTGCGGATGAGCAGTTCTTC.

Concerning this clone itself: One junction end does not reproduce the germline sequence, and a read error may be involved. The genes are TRBV7-7 and TRBJ2-3, with TRBD2 identical over 8 bases. Germline-derived CDR1 and CDR2 are SSHAT and FNYEAQ (reference sequence). This CDR3 spans 14 amino acids. The CDR3 bases are TGTGCTAGCAGCCCAGGACTAGCTGCAGATACGCAGTATTTT. Translated: CASSPGLAADTQYF.

The J gene is TRBJ2-7, the V gene TRBV4-2; D may be TRBD2 (5 bases). V was clipped by 0 bases and J by 2 bases, with 8 bases between them. The germline gives CDR1 LGHNA, CDR2 YNFKEQ. The CDR3 has 14 amino acids. The CDR3 reads CASSQDLGTYEQYF. As DNA, the CDR3 is TGTGCCAGCAGCCAAGACCTCGGGACCTACGAGCAGTACTTC.

The rearrangement uses TRBV5-1 and TRBJ1-2; D not certain. In germline, CDR1 is SGHRS, CDR2 YFSETQ. This CDR3 is built from 14 residues. The ends were cut back, 0 bases at V and 5 bases at J, with 11 bases in the middle. CDR3 region: CASSLVGEKYGYTF. In DNA, the CDR3 is TGCGCCAGCAGCTTGGTCGGGGAAAAGTATGGCTACACCTTC.

The chain links TRBV2 to TRBJ2-7; D not certain. V shed 3 bases and J shed 2 bases, with 14 bases lying between them. The germline V gene has CDR1 SNHLY and CDR2 FYNNEI. The CDR3 is made up of 15 amino acids. The CDR3 DNA reads TGTGCCAGCAGTGATCTAACAGCAAGGACCTACGAGCAGTACTTC. Its protein product is CASSDLTARTYEQYF.

Of note for this clone: Other DNA sequences of this sample code for an identical CDR3. The chain employs TRBV9 and TRBJ2-5, with D uncertain. The ends were cut back, 0 bases at V and 2 bases at J, with 8 bases in the middle. The germline CDR1 and CDR2 sequences are SGDLS and YYNGEE. CDR3 length equals 14 residues. The chain's CDR3 is CASSVGIGQETQYF. As DNA, the CDR3 is TGTGCCAGCAGCGTAGGTATTGGGCAAGAGACCCAGTACTTC.

The V gene is TRBV5-5, the J gene TRBJ2-7, with D perhaps matching TRBD1 (6 bases). Germline V gives CDR1 SGHKS, CDR2 YYEKEE (reference sequence). The V gene lost 6 bases and the J gene lost 2 bases, with 12 bases spanning the gap. This CDR3 has 13 residues. CDR3 DNA sequence: TGTGCCAGCACCCGGGACACCACCTACGAGCAGTACTTC. It translates to CASTRDTTYEQYF.

The chain couples TRBV28 to TRBJ1-2; possibly TRBD1 for D (6 bases). The V and J ends lost 2 bases and 0 bases respectively, with 13 bases between them. The V gene's germline CDR1 is MDHEN and CDR2 SYDVKM. The CDR3 loop spans 16 amino acids. The CDR3 DNA follows: TGTGCCAGCAGTTTAGGGCCGGACAGTTCTAACTATGGCTACACCTTC. This translates into CASSLGPDSSNYGYTF.

The CDR3: CASSYSGDGQFF. In DNA form, the CDR3 reads TGTGCCAGCAGTTACTCGGGGGATGGGCAGTTCTTC. The chain combines TRBV6-6 with TRBJ2-1; D may be TRBD1 or TRBD2 (5 bases each). The CDR3 has 12 amino acids. CDR1 and CDR2 from the germline V gene are MNHNY and SVGAGI (reference sequence). Trimming stripped 0 bases from V and 12 bases from J, with 9 bases between.

Comments on this clone: An end of the junction differs from the germline gene, which may be a read error. CDR3 in DNA: TGTGCCAGTTCACCAACCGAGGGCTATGAGCAGTTCTTC. Its protein is CASSPTEGYEQFF. This chain links TRBV18 with TRBJ2-1; TRBD2 might be the D (5 bases). The length of the CDR3 is 13 residues. Per germline, CDR1 KGHSH and CDR2 LQKENI.